The sequence of this T cell receptor (beta chain) was determined in a study of cytomegalovirus exposure and HLA in healthy donors. Germline V gene sequence: CDR1 LGHNA, CDR2 YNFKEQ. J was trimmed by 4 bases and V by 4 bases; bases with no gene match: 15. The length of the CDR3 is 17 residues. With 60 Vbeta and 13 Jbeta primers, the PCR was carried out. Clones were read by immunoSEQ multiplex PCR, and TCRdb kept only the in-frame ones, dropping some. The table has about 190,000 clones, 81% seen once. The receptor was isolated from a man aged 40-49 years in good health and CMV-seropositive. The sequenced material came from PBMCs. V and J are TRBV4-2 and TRBJ1-2, with 7 nucleotides matching TRBD1. The CDR3: CASSPGTDTRETYGYTF. The CDR3 region has the DNA TGTGCCAGCAGCCCGGGGACAGATACACGCGAAACCTATGGCTACACCTTC.